This is a list of T cell receptor beta chains from one sample in a study of PD-L1 blockade in urothelial cancer. Profiled with immunoSEQ multiplex PCR; TCRdb holds only in-frame clones, not every one. The sample lists tens of thousands of clones; 85% to 90% were seen once. The sequencing here drew on PBMCs, taken around atezolizumab (anti-PD-L1) treatment. The receptors were sampled from a man aged 45 to 65 with urothelial cancer. The CDR3 runs from the conserved cysteine through the conserved F or W. The D gene is left open where the match is weak. Some rows mark clone size as missing; the rest say once, few, many or name a class of expanded clone.

abundance	d_gene	v_gene	j_gene	CDR3nt	CDR3aa
NA	TRBD1	TRBV30	TRBJ1-2	TGTGCCTGGAGGCATGTCCGGGACAGGGGCTTTTCTAACTATGGCTACACCTTC	CAWRHVRDRGFSNYGYTF
NA	TRBD1	TRBV6-1	TRBJ2-7	TGTGCCAGCAGTGAAAGGGACAGGGGGCGGGAGCAGTACTTC	CASSERDRGREQYF
NA	TRBD2	TRBV4-2	TRBJ2-1	TGTGCCAGCAGCCAAGATATCGCTAGCGGGGGATTCTACAATGAGCAGTTCTTC	CASSQDIASGGFYNEQFF
NA	NA	TRBV9	TRBJ2-1	TGTGCTAGCAGCACGCTAGCGTATAGCTCCTACAATGAGCAGTTCTTC	CASSTLAYSSYNEQFF
NA	NA	TRBV7-9	TRBJ2-5	TGTGCCAGCAGCTTAGCGGGGAGCGGAGCGCTTGGGACCCAGTACTTC	CASSLAGSGALGTQYF
NA	TRBD2	TRBV30	TRBJ2-1	TGTGCCTGGCGGACTAGCGGGAGCTACAATGAGCAGTTCTTC	CAWRTSGSYNEQFF
NA	NA	TRBV2	TRBJ2-7	TGTGCCAGCAGGAGCTCCTACGAGCAGTACTTC	CASRSSYEQYF
NA	NA	TRBV4-3	TRBJ1-2	TGCGCCAGCAGCCAAGATCTCAGGGCGGGGGTACTTGGAGGCTACACCTTC	CASSQDLRAGVLGGYTF
NA	TRBD2	TRBV15	TRBJ2-3	TGTGCCACCAGCAGAACGGGACTAGCGAGCACAGATACGCAGTATTTT	CATSRTGLASTDTQYF
once	TRBD1	TRBV5-4	TRBJ2-3	TGTGCCAGCAGCCCTACAGGGGGGAACACAGATACGCAGTATTTT	CASSPTGGNTDTQYF
NA	TRBD1	TRBV14	TRBJ1-2	TGTGCCACCCGGACAGGGAGTGGCTACACCTTC	CATRTGSGYTF
once	TRBD2	TRBV7-6	TRBJ2-5	TGTGCCAGTACGAGGGCGGGAGGGCCTAAAGAGACCCAGTACTTC	CASTRAGGPKETQYF
NA	NA	TRBV19	TRBJ1-2	TGTGCCAGTTGGAGGTATAACTATGGCTACACCTTC	CASWRYNYGYTF
NA	TRBD2	TRBV4-1	TRBJ2-2	TGCGCCAGCAGCCAAGGTGCGGGGGGGCCCCCGAGCACCGGGGAGCTGTTTTTT	CASSQGAGGPPSTGELFF
once	NA	TRBV19	TRBJ2-2	TGTGCCAGTAATACGGGGACAAACGGGGAGCTGTTTTTT	CASNTGTNGELFF
NA	TRBD1	TRBV11-2	TRBJ1-1	TGTGCCAGCAGCCGGGACAGAAGGAACACTGAAGCTTTCTTT	CASSRDRRNTEAFF
once	TRBD1	TRBV19	TRBJ1-1	TGTGCCAGTTACCCCGGGACAGGTTTGAACACTGAAGCTTTCTTT	CASYPGTGLNTEAFF
NA	TRBD2	TRBV5-1	TRBJ2-1	TGCGCCAGCAGCTATGAACTAGCGGGAACTTACAATGAGCAGTTCTTC	CASSYELAGTYNEQFF
NA	TRBD2	TRBV6-5	TRBJ2-7	TGTGCCAGCAGTTACGGGGGCGGGAGGGCCTTACAGTACTTC	CASSYGGGRALQYF
NA	NA	TRBV2	TRBJ2-5	TGTGCCAGCAGTACCACACAAGGGACAACCCAAGAGACCCAGTACTTC	CASSTTQGTTQETQYF
NA	NA	TRBV12-5	TRBJ2-1	TGTGCTAGTGGTCCGACGGACAGCTTCAATGAGCAGTTCTTC	CASGPTDSFNEQFF
NA	TRBD1	TRBV7-9	TRBJ1-2	TGTGCCAGCAGCACCCCGACAGGGGGTTCCTATGGCTACACCTTC	CASSTPTGGSYGYTF
NA	NA	TRBV7-2	TRBJ2-7	TGTGCCAGCAGCCCCTGGGAGGAGCAGTACTTC	CASSPWEEQYF
NA	NA	TRBV2	TRBJ2-3	TGTGCCAGCAGTGGGGGCGTGACAGGCACAGATACGCAGTATTTT	CASSGGVTGTDTQYF
NA	NA	TRBV5-1	TRBJ2-7	TGCGCCAGCAGCTTCGGGGGTGGACAGCAGTACTTC	CASSFGGGQQYF
medium-sized	NA	TRBV6-5	TRBJ1-4	TGTGCCAGCAGTTACCGGAGGGCAACTAATGAAAAACTGTTTTTT	CASSYRRATNEKLFF
medium-sized	TRBD2	TRBV6-1	TRBJ2-5	TGTGCCAGCAGTGGACTAGCGGGAGGTTCCCAAGAGACCCAGTACTTC	CASSGLAGGSQETQYF
few	TRBD1	TRBV5-6	TRBJ1-6	TGTGCCAGCAGCTTTACCACAGGGGAAAATTCACCCCTCCACTTT	CASSFTTGENSPLHF
NA	TRBD1	TRBV28	TRBJ1-5	TGTGCCAGCAGTCCCGGACAGGGGTTAACGAGCAATCAGCCCCAGCATTTT	CASSPGQGLTSNQPQHF
few	TRBD1	TRBV30	TRBJ2-4	TGTGCCTGGACCCGTAGGACAGGGGCCCAAAACATTCAGTACTTC	CAWTRRTGAQNIQYF
NA	NA	TRBV19	TRBJ1-1	TGTGCCAGTAGTATGAGCATGAACACTGAAGCTTTCTTT	CASSMSMNTEAFF
NA	TRBD2	TRBV7-2	TRBJ2-1	TGTGCCAGCAGCCCTTCTCGCGGGACTAGCGGGAGTCTTGAGCAGTTCTTC	CASSPSRGTSGSLEQFF
NA	TRBD2	TRBV7-2	TRBJ2-2	TGTGCCAGCAGCTGGCCAGCGGGAGTAATAGGGAACACCGGGGAGCTGTTTTTT	CASSWPAGVIGNTGELFF
NA	TRBD1	TRBV29-1	TRBJ2-1	TGCAGCGTTTCCAGGGGGAATGAGCAGTTCTTC	CSVSRGNEQFF
NA	NA	TRBV5-1	TRBJ1-1	TGCGCCAGCACCCCAGCCGGGACACCGAACACTGAAGCTTTCTTT	CASTPAGTPNTEAFF
NA	NA	TRBV10-2	TRBJ1-6	TGCGCCAGCAGCGAATCGACACCATCAGGTTCACCCCTCCACTTT	CASSESTPSGSPLHF
NA	NA	TRBV19	TRBJ2-7	TGTGCCAGTAGTATCTTAGCGGCTAGCTCCTACGAGCAGTACTTC	CASSILAASSYEQYF
NA	TRBD1	TRBV6-5	TRBJ1-3	TGTGCCAGCAGTTACGCCGGGACAGACTCTGGAAACACCATATATTTT	CASSYAGTDSGNTIYF
NA	NA	TRBV28	TRBJ2-1	TGTGCCAGCAGGGTAGTGAGCTACGCCTACAATGAGCAGTTCTTC	CASRVVSYAYNEQFF
NA	TRBD1	TRBV19	TRBJ2-2	TGTGCCAGTTATAGACAGGGGAACACCGGGGAGCTGTTTTTT	CASYRQGNTGELFF
NA	NA	TRBV5-1	TRBJ2-1	TGCGCCAGCAGCCTGAGCATACAGAGCTACAATGAGCAGTTCTTC	CASSLSIQSYNEQFF
NA	TRBD2	TRBV7-3	TRBJ2-1	TGTGCCAGCAGCTTACGTCCTAGCGGGGGGGCAAATGAGCAGTTCTTC	CASSLRPSGGANEQFF
NA	TRBD1	TRBV6-5	TRBJ1-1	TGTGCCAGCAGTCTACAGGGGCCTGGGACTGAAGCTTTCTTT	CASSLQGPGTEAFF
NA	NA	TRBV9	TRBJ2-7	TGTGCCAGCAGCGTAGGAACAGCTAACTCCTACGAGCAGTACTTC	CASSVGTANSYEQYF
NA	NA	TRBV5-1	TRBJ2-3	TGCGCCAGCAGCTTCTCAGGGGGCACAGATACGCAGTATTTT	CASSFSGGTDTQYF
once	NA	TRBV7-9	TRBJ2-2	TGTGCCAGCAGCTTGTCACCCGACGGAGGAACCGGGGAGCTGTTTTTT	CASSLSPDGGTGELFF
NA	NA	TRBV11-2	TRBJ2-7	TGTGCCAGCAGCTATCCGAGGTACGAGCAGTACTTC	CASSYPRYEQYF
NA	TRBD2	TRBV18	TRBJ2-3	TGTGCCAGCTCACCGAGACCGGGACTAGCGGGATCCAAACAACTCACAGATACGCAGTATTTT	CASSPRPGLAGSKQLTDTQYF
NA	TRBD2	TRBV19	TRBJ2-3	TGTGCCAGTAGTATCTGGACTAGCCGCACAGATACGCAGTATTTT	CASSIWTSRTDTQYF
NA	TRBD2	TRBV19	TRBJ2-1	TGTGCCAGTAGTGTAACTAGCGGGAGCTCCTACAATGAGCAGTTCTTC	CASSVTSGSSYNEQFF
NA	TRBD2	TRBV6-5	TRBJ2-1	TGTGCCAGCAGTTACAGGCTAGCGGGTTTAAATGAGCAGTTCTTC	CASSYRLAGLNEQFF
NA	NA	TRBV2	TRBJ2-1	TGTGCCAGCAGTGGGACCAAAACAGGGAACTACAATGAGCAGTTCTTC	CASSGTKTGNYNEQFF
once	NA	TRBV10-1	TRBJ1-1	TGCGCCAGCAGTGAGACAGGGAGAACTGAAGCTTTCTTT	CASSETGRTEAFF